These 28 T cell receptor beta chains originate from one sample sequenced in a study of blood T cell repertoires in COVID-19. The assay was immunoSEQ multiplex PCR, and TCRdb's table has in-frame clones only and misses some. The sample includes approximately 270,000 clones, roughly 90% seen only once; the top ten take 1.5% to 2%. Sequencing input: PBMCs or T cells enriched from blood (not recorded which). These receptor sequences come from a woman aged 60-70 years who had recovered from COVID-19.

The V call is TRBV7-9, the J call TRBJ2-1, with 12 bases fitting TRBD2. CDR3 length: 13 amino acids. CDR1 is SEHNR and CDR2 is FQNEAQ in the germline V gene (reference sequence). Losses at the gene ends were 8 bases for V and 9 bases for J; bases not matched to a gene: 5. DNA of the CDR3: TGTGCCAGCGGACCTAGCGGGAGGGGTGAGCAGTTCTTC. Protein sequence: CASGPSGRGEQFF. Complete variable domain (other parts from reference TRBV7-9 and TRBJ2-1): DTGVSQNPRHKITKRGQNVTFRCDPISEHNRLYWYRQTLGQGPEFLTYFQNEAQLEKSRLLSDRFSAERPKGSFSTLEIQRTEQGDSAMYLCASGPSGRGEQFFGPGTRLTVL.

The count of this clone is one. The chain couples TRBV5-5 to TRBJ1-5; D may be TRBD1 (5 bases). The germline gives CDR1 SGHKS, CDR2 YYEKEE (reference sequence). The CDR3 has 15 amino acids. Deletions cut 0 bases from V and 6 bases from J, with 13 bases between. This CDR3 is CASSLGVGGIQPQHF. CDR3 DNA: TGTGCCAGCAGCTTGGGCGTTGGGGGGATTCAGCCCCAGCATTTT.

This chain links TRBV7-9 with TRBJ2-7; a possible D gene is TRBD1 (5 bases). V dropped 0 bases and J dropped 5 bases, with 8 bases sitting between them. Germline V CDR1 and CDR2: SEHNR, FQNEAQ (reference sequence). The CDR3 is 13 residues long. CDR3 sequence reads: CASSLAGVDEQYF. CDR3 in DNA: TGTGCCAGCAGCTTAGCAGGGGTCGACGAGCAGTACTTC.

The CDR3 reads CASSLLWANTYEQFF. As DNA, the CDR3 is TGTGCCAGCAGTTTATTGTGGGCCAATACCTATGAGCAGTTCTTC. The chain carries TRBV28 and TRBJ2-1, with D uncertain. V was trimmed by 1 base and J by 8 bases, leaving 15 bases between them. From germline, CDR1 is MDHEN and CDR2 SYDVKM. The CDR3 is 15 amino acids.

The V and J genes are TRBV7-8 and TRBJ2-7; 7 positions agree with TRBD2. Germline loops: CDR1 SGHVS, CDR2 FQNEAQ. Germline trimming cut 4 bases from V and 4 bases from J; bases unmatched to any gene: 10. The CDR3 has 15 residues. Here the CDR3 DNA reads TGTGCCAGCAGCTGGGGGGGGACTTTTCCTTACGAGCAGTACTTC. Encoded protein: CASSWGGTFPYEQYF. Complete variable domain (other parts from reference TRBV7-8 and TRBJ2-7): GAGVSQSPRYKVAKRGQDVALRCDPISGHVSLFWYQQALGQGPEFLTYFQNEAQLDKSGLPSDRFFAERPEGSVSTLKIQRTQQEDSAVYLCASSWGGTFPYEQYFGPGTRLTVT.

The CDR3 bases are TGTGCCAGCAGCCCTAGCGGGGGCGGTCCCTACGAGCAGTACTTC. Translation gives CASSPSGGGPYEQYF. The gene calls are TRBV7-2 and TRBJ2-7; TRBD2 matches 10 bases. V lost 5 bases, J lost 2 bases, and 6 bases stayed unmatched. CDR3 size: 15 residues. CDR1 and CDR2 (germline): SGHTA, FQGNSA.

This clone was seen just once. This chain joins TRBV19 and TRBJ1-5, with D possibly matching TRBD1 (6 bases). The germline CDR1 and CDR2 sequences are LNHDA and SQIVND (reference sequence). Trimming cost V 4 bases and J 3 bases, with 13 bases left between them. The CDR3 sequence is 15 residues long. The CDR3 DNA sequence: TGTGCCAGTAGTACCCGACAGGTTTACAATCAGCCCCAGCATTTT. Translation: CASSTRQVYNQPQHF. The whole variable domain, filled in from reference TRBV19 and TRBJ1-5, reads DGGITQSPKYLFRKEGQNVTLSCEQNLNHDAMYWYRQDPGQGLRLIYYSQIVNDFQKGDIAEGYSVSREKKESFPLTVTSAQKNPTAFYLCASSTRQVYNQPQHFGDGTRLSIL.

This clone was seen ten or more times. The chain recombines TRBV2 with TRBJ2-5, with TRBD1 identical over 7 bases. Germline CDR1 is SNHLY and CDR2 is FYNNEI. The CDR3 runs 12 residues. V lost 7 bases to trimming and J lost 11 bases; unmatched junction nucleotides: 10. Here the CDR3 reads CASTETRDSQYF. In nucleotides, the CDR3 is TGTGCCAGCACCGAAACCCGGGACAGTCAGTACTTC.

This clone turned up a few times. This rearrangement joins TRBV5-4 to TRBJ1-2; TRBD1 aligns across 12 bases. The CDR3 consists of 16 residues. V was clipped by 2 bases and J by 8 bases; unmatched bases: 10. The germline CDR1 and CDR2 sequences are SGHNT and YYREEE (reference sequence). The CDR3 loop reads CASSFEPGQGAGGYTF. The CDR3, as DNA: TGTGCCAGCAGCTTTGAACCGGGACAGGGGGCAGGAGGCTACACCTTC.

This sequence joins TRBV13 and TRBJ1-5; tentatively, D is TRBD1 (6 bases). Between the trimmed V and J ends, which lost 2 bases and 5 bases, there was a span of 10 bases. Germline loops: CDR1 PRHDT, CDR2 FYEKMQ (reference sequence). This CDR3 has 14 residues. As DNA, the CDR3 is TGTGCCAGCAGCTTAAAGGGGGTTTATCAGCCCCAGCATTTT. It translates to CASSLKGVYQPQHF.

The rearrangement uses TRBV5-4 and TRBJ2-1; 9 positions agree with TRBD2. The CDR3 is 15 residues long. Trimming removed 1 base from V and 1 base from J; junction bases left unmatched: 0. The germline gives CDR1 SGHNT, CDR2 YYREEE (reference sequence). The CDR3 coding sequence is TGTGCCAGCAGCTTGCTAGCGGGGTCCTACAATGAGCAGTTCTTC. Its translation: CASSLLAGSYNEQFF.

This rearrangement joins TRBV7-9 to TRBJ1-2; D ambiguous. CDR1 and CDR2 (germline): SEHNR, FQNEAQ (reference sequence). The CDR3 loop spans 15 amino acids. Trimming stripped 5 bases from V and 2 bases from J, with 15 bases between. This CDR3 reads CASSPPEYRNYGYTF. The CDR3 bases are TGTGCCAGCAGCCCCCCGGAGTACCGAAACTATGGCTACACCTTC.

This sequence joins TRBV28 and TRBJ2-5; a weak D match, TRBD1 (6 bases). Trimming stripped 8 bases from V and 0 bases from J, with 10 bases between. Germline CDR1 and CDR2: MDHEN and SYDVKM. The CDR3 is 13 residues long. The CDR3 DNA is TGTGCCAGCCAGGGGCAAAACCAAGAGACCCAGTACTTC. Translation: CASQGQNQETQYF.

The V gene is TRBV28, the J gene TRBJ2-7, with TRBD1 matching 9 bases. V was pared by 4 bases and J by 4 bases, with 8 bases of the junction left unmatched. The CDR3 length is 15 residues. Germline CDR1 reads MDHEN; CDR2 reads SYDVKM. The CDR3 loop is CASSSPGTGNYEQYF. CDR3 bases: TGTGCCAGCAGTTCACCCGGGACAGGGAATTACGAGCAGTACTTC.

The chain is built from TRBV2 and TRBJ1-1, with TRBD1 matching 7 bases. Trimming took 6 bases from V and 7 from J; bases not matched to a gene: 8. The CDR3 contains 13 residues. CDR1 is SNHLY and CDR2 is FYNNEI in the germline V gene. The CDR3 is CASSLEGAVEAFF. CDR3 in DNA: TGTGCCAGCAGCCTTGAGGGGGCTGTTGAAGCTTTCTTT.

This chain connects TRBV6-6 to TRBJ2-4; TRBD2 is a possible D gene (6 bases). The V gene's germline CDR1 is MNHNY and CDR2 SVGAGI (reference sequence). There are 17 residues in the CDR3. V was cut by 5 bases and J by 0 bases, with 17 bases left in between. CDR3 residues: CASSRTTRGLAKNIQYF. The CDR3 nucleotides are TGTGCCAGCAGTCGGACAACCCGGGGGTTAGCCAAAAACATTCAGTACTTC.

J is TRBJ2-1 and V is TRBV5-1; D possibly corresponds to TRBD2 (5 bases). CDR3 length: 15 residues. The germline CDR1 and CDR2 sequences are SGHRS and YFSETQ. V lost 0 bases and J 9 bases, leaving 16 bases between the germline ends. The CDR3 loop is CASSLAEGASGEQFF. CDR3 nucleotide sequence: TGCGCCAGCAGCTTGGCCGAGGGAGCTTCCGGTGAGCAGTTCTTC.

The chain recombines TRBV18 with TRBJ1-1; TRBD1 is a possible D gene (6 bases). Deletions cut 2 bases from V and 0 bases from J, with 10 bases between. The CDR3 length is 15 residues. Germline V gene lookup returns CDR1 KGHSH and CDR2 LQKENI. CDR3 sequence: CASSPTGQMNTEAFF. CDR3 sequence (DNA): TGTGCCAGCTCACCAACAGGACAGATGAACACTGAAGCTTTCTTT.

The CDR3 coding sequence is TGTGCCAGCAATCCCTTCGGGGTGAACACTGAAGCTTTCTTT. It translates to CASNPFGVNTEAFF. The rearrangement links TRBV6-5 to TRBJ1-1; D gene uncertain. The CDR3 runs 14 residues. The V gene's germline CDR1 is MNHEY and CDR2 SVGAGI. Trimming stripped 7 bases from V and 0 bases from J, with 12 bases between.

The rearrangement uses TRBV2 and TRBJ2-5, with a tentative D call TRBD1 (5 bases). Germline assignment: CDR1 SNHLY and CDR2 FYNNEI. This CDR3 is built from 15 residues. V shed 2 bases and J shed 3 bases, with 13 bases lying between them. For the CDR3, the DNA is TGTGCCAGCAGTGAAAGAGCATCGGACAAAGAGACCCAGTACTTC. Amino acids: CASSERASDKETQYF.

The rearrangement uses TRBV5-1 and TRBJ2-2; TRBD1 matches at 7 bases. The ends lost 4 bases at V and 3 bases at J; junction bases unmatched: 3. Germline CDR1 is SGHRS and CDR2 is YFSETQ. The CDR3 runs 14 residues. The CDR3 bases are TGCGCCAGCAGCACGGGACAGTACACCGGGGAGCTGTTTTTT. It translates to CASSTGQYTGELFF.

V is TRBV6-2 or TRBV6-3 and J is TRBJ1-5; 7 bases match TRBD1. CDR1 and CDR2 (germline): MNHEY, SVGEGT. V shed 3 bases, J shed 4 bases, and the junction held 6 bases outside the gene matches. The CDR3 length is 15 residues. The CDR3 region has the DNA TGTGCCAGCAGTTATACAGGGGCCATTAATCAGCCCCAGCATTTT. This sequence encodes CASSYTGAINQPQHF.

This chain joins TRBV5-1 and TRBJ1-6, with D tentatively TRBD1 (6 bases). The CDR3 has 16 amino acids. CDR1 and CDR2 (germline): SGHRS, YFSETQ. Trimming took off 2 bases at V and 10 bases at J, with 19 bases between the two ends. CDR3 amino acids: CASSLPISTGLSPLHF. The DNA of the CDR3 is TGCGCCAGCAGCTTACCCATATCGACAGGTTTGTCACCCCTCCACTTT.

The chain joins TRBV2 to TRBJ1-2; 7 nucleotides align to TRBD1. Germline CDR1 SNHLY, CDR2 FYNNEI. The length of the CDR3 is 16 residues. V was clipped by 4 bases and J by 8 bases; unmatched bases: 16. CDR3 loop: CASSGLRDSPSRGYTF. CDR3 in DNA: TGTGCCAGCAGTGGACTAAGGGACAGCCCTAGTCGGGGCTACACCTTC.

This chain uses TRBV9 with TRBJ1-3, with a possible D match to TRBD1 (6 bases). CDR3 length: 14 amino acids. V was trimmed by 4 bases and J by 4 bases, leaving 12 bases between them. CDR1 and CDR2 (germline): SGDLS, YYNGEE. Here the CDR3 reads CASSLAGTGNTIYF. Here the CDR3 DNA reads TGTGCCAGCAGCTTAGCCGGGACAGGAAACACCATATATTTT.

CDR3 nucleotide sequence: TGTGCCAGCAGCGCCGCGGTAAGGTCTGGAAACACCATATATTTT. Translating gives CASSAAVRSGNTIYF. V gene TRBV9 combines with J gene TRBJ1-3, with no clear D. This CDR3 comprises 15 residues. CDR1 and CDR2 (germline): SGDLS, YYNGEE. Trimming stripped 3 bases from V and 1 base from J, with 11 bases between.

This chain links TRBV7-3 with TRBJ2-1; perhaps TRBD1 as D (6 bases). From germline, CDR1 is SGHTA and CDR2 FQGTGA. Trimming took off 5 bases at V and 3 bases at J, with 14 bases between the two ends. This CDR3 contains 15 residues. The CDR3 region has the DNA TGTGCCAGCAGCCCTGAAGGGGGTTTCTACAATGAGCAGTTCTTC. It is translated as CASSPEGGFYNEQFF.

The gene calls are TRBV5-4 and TRBJ2-7; D is possibly TRBD1 (5 bases). Germline values: CDR1 SGHNT, CDR2 YYREEE (reference sequence). The CDR3 is 14 amino acids. The V and J ends lost 1 base and 1 base respectively, with 9 bases between them. Here the CDR3 reads CASSLWGTSYEQYF. For the CDR3, the DNA is TGTGCCAGCAGCTTGTGGGGCACGTCCTACGAGCAGTACTTC.